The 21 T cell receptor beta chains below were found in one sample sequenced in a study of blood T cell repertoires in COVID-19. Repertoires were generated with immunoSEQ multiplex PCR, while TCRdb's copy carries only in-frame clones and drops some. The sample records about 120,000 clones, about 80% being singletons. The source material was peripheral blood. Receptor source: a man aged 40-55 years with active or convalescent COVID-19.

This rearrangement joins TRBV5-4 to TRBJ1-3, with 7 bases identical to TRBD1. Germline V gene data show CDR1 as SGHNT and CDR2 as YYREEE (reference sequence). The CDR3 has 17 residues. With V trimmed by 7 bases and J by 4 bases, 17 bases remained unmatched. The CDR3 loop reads CASRRQGEAYEGNTIYF. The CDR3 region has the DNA TGTGCCAGCCGCCGACAGGGTGAGGCTTATGAGGGAAACACCATATATTTT.

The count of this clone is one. CDR3 protein: CASSPGTGVSGANVLTF. The CDR3 nucleotides are TGTGCCAGCAGCCCCGGGACAGGGGTATCTGGGGCCAACGTCCTGACTTTC. This sequence joins TRBV7-3 and TRBJ2-6, with 10 bases matching TRBD1. The CDR3 is 17 amino acids. CDR1 and CDR2 from the germline V gene are SGHTA and FQGTGA. Unmatched junction bases numbered 5, after V lost 5 bases and J lost 1 base. Using reference TRBV7-3 and TRBJ2-6 for the parts outside the CDR3, the full variable domain is GAGVSQTPSNKVTEKGKYVELRCDPISGHTALYWYRQSLGQGPEFLIYFQGTGAADDSGLPNDRFFAVRPEGSVSTLKIQRTERGDSAVYLCASSPGTGVSGANVLTFGAGSRLTVL.

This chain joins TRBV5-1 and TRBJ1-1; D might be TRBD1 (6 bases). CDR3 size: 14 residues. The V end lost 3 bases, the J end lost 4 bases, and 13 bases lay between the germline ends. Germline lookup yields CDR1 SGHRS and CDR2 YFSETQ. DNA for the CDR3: TGCGCCAGCAGCTGGACAGAGGGGGTCACTGAAGCTTTCTTT. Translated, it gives CASSWTEGVTEAFF.

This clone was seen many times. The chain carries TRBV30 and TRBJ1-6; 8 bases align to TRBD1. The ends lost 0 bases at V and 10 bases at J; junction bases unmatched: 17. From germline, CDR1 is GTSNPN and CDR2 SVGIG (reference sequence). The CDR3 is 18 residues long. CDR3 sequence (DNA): TGTGCCTGGAGTGTTAGTATGACAGGGGTCCTTAGTGGATCACCCCTCCACTTT. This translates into CAWSVSMTGVLSGSPLHF.

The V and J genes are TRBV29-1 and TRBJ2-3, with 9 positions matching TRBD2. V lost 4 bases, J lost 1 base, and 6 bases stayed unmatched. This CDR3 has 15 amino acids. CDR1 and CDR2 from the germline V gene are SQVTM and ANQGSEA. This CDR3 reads CSVGASGIGTDTQYF. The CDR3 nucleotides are TGCAGCGTTGGGGCTAGCGGGATCGGCACAGATACGCAGTATTTT.

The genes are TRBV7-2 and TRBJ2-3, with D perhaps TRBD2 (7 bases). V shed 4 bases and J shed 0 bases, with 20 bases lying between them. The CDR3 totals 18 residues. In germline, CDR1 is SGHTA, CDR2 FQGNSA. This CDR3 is CASSWRGRGGGSTDTQYF. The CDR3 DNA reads TGTGCCAGCAGCTGGCGGGGTCGCGGGGGCGGTAGCACAGATACGCAGTATTTT.

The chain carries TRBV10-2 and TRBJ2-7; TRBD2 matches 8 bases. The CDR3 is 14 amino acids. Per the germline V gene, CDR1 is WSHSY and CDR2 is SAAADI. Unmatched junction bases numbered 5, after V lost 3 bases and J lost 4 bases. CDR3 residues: CASSDREGRYEQYF. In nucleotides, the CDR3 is TGCGCCAGCAGTGATCGGGAGGGCCGTTACGAGCAGTACTTC.

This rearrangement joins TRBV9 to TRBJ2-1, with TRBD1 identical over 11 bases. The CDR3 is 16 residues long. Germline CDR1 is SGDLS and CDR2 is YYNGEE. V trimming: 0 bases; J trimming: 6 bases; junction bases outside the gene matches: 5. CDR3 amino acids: CASSVGWGQGGNEQFF. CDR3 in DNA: TGTGCCAGCAGCGTAGGTTGGGGACAGGGGGGCAATGAGCAGTTCTTC.

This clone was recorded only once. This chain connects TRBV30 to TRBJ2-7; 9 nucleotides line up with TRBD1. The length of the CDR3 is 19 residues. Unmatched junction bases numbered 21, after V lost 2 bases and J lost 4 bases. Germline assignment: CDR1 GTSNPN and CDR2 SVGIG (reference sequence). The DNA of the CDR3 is TGTGCCTGGAGTCCCCTCTGGACAGGGGATTTGAGATACCTATACGAGCAGTACTTC. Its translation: CAWSPLWTGDLRYLYEQYF.

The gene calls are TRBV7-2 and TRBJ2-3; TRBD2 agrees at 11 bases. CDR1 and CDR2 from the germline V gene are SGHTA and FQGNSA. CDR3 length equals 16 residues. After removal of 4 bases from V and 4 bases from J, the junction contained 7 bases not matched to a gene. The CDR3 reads CASSSTSGSWADTQYF. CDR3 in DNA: TGTGCCAGCAGCTCCACTAGCGGGAGCTGGGCAGATACGCAGTATTTT.

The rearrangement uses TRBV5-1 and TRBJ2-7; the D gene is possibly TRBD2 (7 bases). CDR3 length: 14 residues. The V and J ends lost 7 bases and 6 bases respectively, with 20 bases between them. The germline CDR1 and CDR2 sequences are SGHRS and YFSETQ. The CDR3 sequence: CASGILWGGGEQYF. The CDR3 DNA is TGCGCCAGCGGGATTTTGTGGGGAGGGGGCGAGCAGTACTTC. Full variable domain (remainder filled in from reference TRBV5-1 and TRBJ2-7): KAGVTQTPRYLIKTRGQQVTLSCSPISGHRSVSWYQQTPGQGLQFLFEYFSETQRNKGNFPGRFSGRQFSNSRSEMNVSTLELGDSALYLCASGILWGGGEQYFGPGTRLTVT.

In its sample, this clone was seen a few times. As DNA, the CDR3 is TGTGCCAGCAGCCAAGATACTGGGCAGGTGAACACTGAAGCTTTCTTT. Protein product: CASSQDTGQVNTEAFF. This chain connects TRBV4-2 to TRBJ1-1; no firm D call. V was trimmed by 0 bases and J by 0 bases, leaving 11 bases between them. Germline V gene data show CDR1 as LGHNA and CDR2 as YNFKEQ. There are 16 residues in the CDR3.

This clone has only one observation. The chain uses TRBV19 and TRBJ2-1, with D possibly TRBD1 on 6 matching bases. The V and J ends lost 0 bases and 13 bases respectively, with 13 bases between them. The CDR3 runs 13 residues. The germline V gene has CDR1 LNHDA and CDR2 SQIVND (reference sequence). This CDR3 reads CASSIDRGIEQFF. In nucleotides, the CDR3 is TGTGCCAGTAGTATAGACAGGGGTATCGAACAGTTCTTC.

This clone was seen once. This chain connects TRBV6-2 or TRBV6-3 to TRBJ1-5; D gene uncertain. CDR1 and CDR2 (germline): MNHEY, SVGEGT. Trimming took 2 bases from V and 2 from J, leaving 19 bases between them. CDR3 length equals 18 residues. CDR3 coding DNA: TGTGCCAGCAGTTACGGGCTCCGGCCGTCGACGGGCAATCAGCCCCAGCATTTT. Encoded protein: CASSYGLRPSTGNQPQHF.

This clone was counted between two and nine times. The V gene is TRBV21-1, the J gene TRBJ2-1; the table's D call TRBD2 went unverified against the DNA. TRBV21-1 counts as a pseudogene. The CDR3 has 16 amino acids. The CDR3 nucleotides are TGTGCCAGCAGCAATCCGGCTAGCGGGATATACAATGAGCAGTTCTTC. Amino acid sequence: CASSNPASGIYNEQFF.

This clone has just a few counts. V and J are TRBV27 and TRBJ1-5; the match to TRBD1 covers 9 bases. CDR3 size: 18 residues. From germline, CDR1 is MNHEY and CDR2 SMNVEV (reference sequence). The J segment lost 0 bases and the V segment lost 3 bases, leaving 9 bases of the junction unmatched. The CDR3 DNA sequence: TGTGCCAGCAGTTTGTATACAGGGGGCGTCTATAGCAATCAGCCCCAGCATTTT. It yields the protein CASSLYTGGVYSNQPQHF.

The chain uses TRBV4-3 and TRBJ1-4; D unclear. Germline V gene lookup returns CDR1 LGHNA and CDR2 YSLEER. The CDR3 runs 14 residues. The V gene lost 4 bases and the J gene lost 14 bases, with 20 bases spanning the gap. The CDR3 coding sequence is TGCGCCAGCAGCCTCGATACAAATTCAGGCAGGCTGTTTTTT. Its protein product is CASSLDTNSGRLFF.

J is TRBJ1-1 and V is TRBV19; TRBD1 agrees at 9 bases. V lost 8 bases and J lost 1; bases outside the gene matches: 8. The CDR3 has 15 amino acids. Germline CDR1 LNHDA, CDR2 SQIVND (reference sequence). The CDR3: CASRTGGTTNTEAFF. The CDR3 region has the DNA TGTGCCAGTCGCACAGGGGGCACAACGAACACTGAAGCTTTCTTT.

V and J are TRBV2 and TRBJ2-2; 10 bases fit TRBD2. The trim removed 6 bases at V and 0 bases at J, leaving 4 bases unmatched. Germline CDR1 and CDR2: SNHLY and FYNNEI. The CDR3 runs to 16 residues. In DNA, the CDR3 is TGTGCCAGCAGGGAACTAGCGGGGCCGAACACCGGGGAGCTGTTTTTT. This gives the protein CASRELAGPNTGELFF.

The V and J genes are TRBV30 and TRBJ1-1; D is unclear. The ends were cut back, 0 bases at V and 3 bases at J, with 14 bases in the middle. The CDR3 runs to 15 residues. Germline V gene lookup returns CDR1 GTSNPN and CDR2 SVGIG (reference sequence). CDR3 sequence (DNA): TGTGCCTGGAGTGTAGGTTACGGGGAGTACACTGAAGCTTTCTTT. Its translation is CAWSVGYGEYTEAFF.

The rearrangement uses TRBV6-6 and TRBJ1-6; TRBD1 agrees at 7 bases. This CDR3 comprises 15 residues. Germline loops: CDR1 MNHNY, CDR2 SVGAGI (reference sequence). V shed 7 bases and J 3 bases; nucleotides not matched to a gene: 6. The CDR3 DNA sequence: TGTGCCAGCAATAGGGGACAGATCTATAATTCACCCCTCCACTTT. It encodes CASNRGQIYNSPLHF.